This T cell receptor (beta chain) was sequenced in a study of T cell responses to AZD1222 COVID-19 vaccine. Broader study findings: Rises in breadth and depth of Spike-specific TCRs came after two AZD1222 doses. Repertoires were collected only later (after the peak T cell response had occurred). Per reports, nearly half of all spike-specific TCRs target regions that are unmutated in variants. Baseline seropositives among AZD1222 recipients totaled only 5 or 6.

Sequenced by immunoSEQ multiplex PCR; TCRdb stores in-frame clones only, minus some. The data show 130,000 to 150,000 clones, more than 85% seen once. In the case of this clone: Its cognate antigen is unknown.

The ends lost 2 bases at V and 1 base at J; junction bases unmatched: 3. The CDR3 contains 15 residues. Looked up from germline, CDR1 is SGHRS and CDR2 is YFSETQ. This TCR was sampled from an adult who had recovered from COVID-19. This specimen was peripheral blood, taken after recovery from COVID-19. This sequence joins TRBV5-1 and TRBJ2-3, with 8 bases lining up with TRBD1. The CDR3 loop is CASSLQGQGTDTQYF. In DNA form, the CDR3 reads TGCGCCAGCAGCTTACAGGGACAGGGCACAGATACGCAGTATTTT.